Presented here are 20 T cell receptor beta chains from one specimen sequenced in a study of shared clonotypes between healthy human individuals. Data came from immunoSEQ multiplex PCR; TCRdb stores just in-frame clones and leaves some out. The data show about 480,000 clones, roughly 85% seen once. Sequenced: PBMCs. These receptors were collected from a woman aged 35 to 49 in good health. Some clones in this sample may be carry-over from other donors' samples.

This clone was seen just once. Other DNA sequences of this sample code for an identical CDR3. The rearrangement joins TRBV28 to TRBJ1-2; D is perhaps TRBD1 (5 bases). Germline loops: CDR1 MDHEN, CDR2 SYDVKM. Between the trimmed V and J ends, which lost 5 bases and 6 bases, there was a span of 10 bases. This CDR3 spans 12 amino acids. The DNA for the CDR3 is TGTGCCAGCAGTCCCCCCAGGGATGGCTACACCTTC. It is translated as CASSPPRDGYTF.

The sample holds one count of this clone. The chain uses TRBV7-3 and TRBJ2-1; tentatively, D is TRBD1 or TRBD2 (5 bases each). Germline CDR1 reads SGHTA; CDR2 reads FQGTGA. This CDR3 region has 14 residues. Trimming shortened V by 5 bases and J by 5 bases, and 13 bases separated the two germline ends. CDR3 nucleotides: TGTGCCAGCAGCCCCGGGACGCACAACAATGAGCAGTTCTTC. This encodes CASSPGTHNNEQFF.

The chain joins TRBV7-3 to TRBJ2-3; D unclear. This CDR3 contains 14 residues. Trimming shortened V by 2 bases and J by 6 bases, and 12 bases separated the two germline ends. In germline, CDR1 is SGHTA, CDR2 FQGTGA. The DNA of the CDR3 is TGTGCCAGCAGCTTAGATTATGCCACCGATACGCAGTATTTT. Translation: CASSLDYATDTQYF.

This clone was observed a handful of times. This chain joins TRBV7-2 and TRBJ1-5; D is unresolved. Trimming took off 0 bases at V and 2 bases at J, with 11 bases between the two ends. This CDR3 is 16 amino acids long. Per germline, CDR1 SGHTA and CDR2 FQGNSA. The CDR3 region has the DNA TGTGCCAGCAGCTTAGCGGCCGCAGCCGGCAATCAGCCCCAGCATTTT. It codes for CASSLAAAAGNQPQHF. The variable domain in full, with the rest retrieved from reference TRBV7-2 and TRBJ1-5, is GAGVSQSPSNKVTEKGKDVELRCDPISGHTALYWYRQSLGQGLEFLIYFQGNSAPDKSGLPSDRFSAERTGGSVSTLTIQRTQQEDSAVYLCASSLAAAAGNQPQHFGDGTRLSIL.

This clone was observed once. The chain has TRBV7-2 and TRBJ2-7; unclear D gene. The CDR3 has 15 residues. V was shortened by 0 bases and J by 0 bases, with 9 bases between the two germline ends. Germline V gene sequence: CDR1 SGHTA, CDR2 FQGNSA. The CDR3: CASSLAGMSSYEQYF. The CDR3, as DNA: TGTGCCAGCAGCTTAGCGGGAATGAGCTCCTACGAGCAGTACTTC.

This clone came up once. The chain recombines TRBV5-1 with TRBJ2-7; 8 nucleotides line up with TRBD1. The junction had 4 bases not matched to a gene; V was cut back by 1 base and J by 4 bases. Germline V gene lookup returns CDR1 SGHRS and CDR2 YFSETQ. The CDR3 runs 14 residues. CDR3 loop: CASSLLDRAYEQYF. CDR3 nucleotide sequence: TGCGCCAGCAGCTTGCTGGACAGGGCGTACGAGCAGTACTTC.

The chain couples TRBV7-2 to TRBJ2-1; D possibly uses TRBD1 or TRBD2 (5 bases each). Germline V gives CDR1 SGHTA, CDR2 FQGNSA. This CDR3 spans 16 amino acids. Trimming removed 7 bases from V and 5 bases from J, with 21 bases in between. CDR3 region: CASTPNGATRNNEQFF. Written as DNA, the CDR3 is TGTGCCAGCACCCCGAACGGGGCTACGCGCAACAATGAGCAGTTCTTC. Full variable domain (rest looked up from reference TRBV7-2 and TRBJ2-1): GAGVSQSPSNKVTEKGKDVELRCDPISGHTALYWYRQSLGQGLEFLIYFQGNSAPDKSGLPSDRFSAERTGGSVSTLTIQRTQQEDSAVYLCASTPNGATRNNEQFFGPGTRLTVL.

The chain employs TRBV7-2 and TRBJ1-4; D is unclear. CDR3 length equals 15 residues. CDR1 and CDR2 from the germline V gene are SGHTA and FQGNSA. V shed 2 bases and J shed 8 bases, with 15 bases lying between them. The CDR3 nucleotides read TGTGCCAGCAGCTTACGCGGACTTTCGCTAGAAAAACTGTTTTTT. It yields the protein CASSLRGLSLEKLFF. Full variable domain (rest looked up from reference TRBV7-2 and TRBJ1-4): GAGVSQSPSNKVTEKGKDVELRCDPISGHTALYWYRQSLGQGLEFLIYFQGNSAPDKSGLPSDRFSAERTGGSVSTLTIQRTQQEDSAVYLCASSLRGLSLEKLFFGSGTQLSVL.

This chain connects TRBV14 to TRBJ2-1; D is undetermined. CDR1 and CDR2 (germline): SGHDN, FVKESK. The CDR3 consists of 15 residues. V was cut by 4 bases and J by 12 bases, with 22 bases left in between. The CDR3 spells CASSPRHHPTIVQFF. CDR3 in DNA: TGTGCCAGCAGCCCCCGCCACCATCCTACAATCGTGCAGTTCTTC.

This clone was observed a few times. The same CDR3 also results from other DNA sequences found in this sample. The genes are TRBV28 and TRBJ1-2, with TRBD1 as a possible D gene (5 bases). The germline V gene encodes CDR1 MDHEN and CDR2 SYDVKM. With 6 bases removed from V and 0 bases from J, the gap between germline ends came to 14 bases. The CDR3 has 15 residues. The CDR3 region has the DNA TGTGCCAGCAGCCGACAGCTTCACGCTAACTATGGCTACACCTTC. It translates to CASSRQLHANYGYTF.

This clone was detected only a few times. Other DNA sequences of this sample code for an identical CDR3. The V call is TRBV6-4, the J call TRBJ2-2; no clear D gene. This CDR3 has 13 amino acids. V was trimmed by 0 bases and J by 5 bases, leaving 4 bases between them. The V gene's germline CDR1 is MRHNA and CDR2 SNTAGT. The CDR3: CASSDSGTGELFF. In nucleotides, the CDR3 is TGTGCCAGCAGTGACTCGGGTACCGGGGAGCTGTTTTTT.

This sequence joins TRBV6-5 and TRBJ2-7, with TRBD2 matching 11 bases. The germline V gene encodes CDR1 MNHEY and CDR2 SVGAGI. The CDR3 length is 15 residues. V lost 5 bases, J lost 5 bases, and 8 bases stayed unmatched. The CDR3: CASSQTSGSPHEQYF. CDR3 DNA: TGTGCCAGCAGTCAAACTAGCGGGAGCCCACACGAGCAGTACTTC.

CDR3 DNA: TGTGCCACCCGACCTAGTTACAGGGGAAGTCATCAGCCCCAGCATTTT. As protein: CATRPSYRGSHQPQHF. This sequence joins TRBV19 and TRBJ1-5; 7 bases align to TRBD1. Trimming at V came to 10 bases and at J to 5 bases, leaving 17 bases not matched to a gene. This CDR3 spans 16 amino acids. Germline assignment: CDR1 LNHDA and CDR2 SQIVND (reference sequence).

In its sample, this clone was seen once. V usage is TRBV30 and J usage is TRBJ1-4; possibly TRBD1 for D (5 bases). The CDR3 sequence is 12 residues long. Trimming shortened V by 2 bases and J by 10 bases, and 11 bases separated the two germline ends. Germline values: CDR1 GTSNPN, CDR2 SVGIG (reference sequence). CDR3 in amino acids: CAWSPDSGKLFF. CDR3 nucleotide sequence: TGTGCCTGGAGTCCCGACAGCGGAAAACTGTTTTTT. Supplemented by reference TRBV30 and TRBJ1-4, the full variable domain reads SQTIHQWPATLVQPVGSPLSLECTVEGTSNPNLYWYRQAAGRGLQLLFYSVGIGQISSEVPQNLSASRPQDRQFILSSKKLLLSDSGFYLCAWSPDSGKLFFGSGTQLSVL.

This chain links TRBV2 with TRBJ1-5; 7 bases match TRBD1. V was clipped by 7 bases and J by 0 bases; unmatched bases: 12. CDR1 SNHLY and CDR2 FYNNEI come from the germline V gene. CDR3 size: 17 residues. DNA for the CDR3: TGTGCCAGCAAGGGGGCGGGGATGGAGGGTAGCAATCAGCCCCAGCATTTT. It translates to CASKGAGMEGSNQPQHF. The variable domain in full, with the rest retrieved from reference TRBV2 and TRBJ1-5, is EPEVTQTPSHQVTQMGQEVILRCVPISNHLYFYWYRQILGQKVEFLVSFYNNEISEKSEIFDDQFSVERPDGSNFTLKIRSTKLEDSAMYFCASKGAGMEGSNQPQHFGDGTRLSIL.

V and J are TRBV6-5 and TRBJ2-5; D not resolved. The CDR3 spans 16 residues. Trimming took 0 bases from V and 5 from J, leaving 16 bases between them. Germline CDR1 is MNHEY and CDR2 is SVGAGI. The CDR3 loop is CASSYSKTAFAETQYF. CDR3 nucleotide sequence: TGTGCCAGCAGTTACTCCAAAACAGCCTTTGCGGAGACCCAGTACTTC.

This clone was recorded a few times. The J gene is TRBJ2-2, the V gene TRBV5-5; 14 bases agree with TRBD2. Germline lookup yields CDR1 SGHKS and CDR2 YYEKEE (reference sequence). The CDR3 is 16 amino acids. V lost 3 bases to trimming and J lost 5 bases; unmatched junction nucleotides: 3. CDR3 sequence (DNA): TGTGCCAGCAGCTGGGGACTAGCGGGAGCAACCGGGGAGCTGTTTTTT. Amino acid sequence: CASSWGLAGATGELFF.

Concerning this clone itself: Other nucleotide sequences in the sample specify the same CDR3. The chain has TRBV28 and TRBJ1-1, with D perhaps TRBD1 (6 bases). CDR3 size: 12 residues. CDR1 is MDHEN and CDR2 is SYDVKM in the germline V gene. V shed 9 bases and J shed 1 base, with 9 bases lying between them. As DNA, the CDR3 is TGTGCCAGTGGGGGCGGGAACACTGAAGCTTTCTTT. This codes for CASGGGNTEAFF.

The rearrangement joins TRBV5-5 to TRBJ2-3; 7 bases fit TRBD1. The CDR3 is 14 residues long. V shed 4 bases and J 6 bases; nucleotides not matched to a gene: 8. CDR1 and CDR2 (germline): SGHKS, YYEKEE (reference sequence). This CDR3 reads CASSDPEGADTQYF. The CDR3 coding sequence is TGTGCCAGCAGCGATCCCGAGGGGGCCGATACGCAGTATTTT.

The V and J genes are TRBV7-2 and TRBJ1-1; TRBD1 is a possible D gene (6 bases). Germline V gives CDR1 SGHTA, CDR2 FQGNSA. This CDR3 comprises 16 residues. V was trimmed by 4 bases and J by 0 bases, leaving 15 bases between them. CDR3 DNA: TGTGCCAGCAGCTGGGGCCACGGACAGATGAACACTGAAGCTTTCTTT. Translation: CASSWGHGQMNTEAFF. The variable domain in full, completed from reference TRBV7-2 and TRBJ1-1, reads GAGVSQSPSNKVTEKGKDVELRCDPISGHTALYWYRQSLGQGLEFLIYFQGNSAPDKSGLPSDRFSAERTGGSVSTLTIQRTQQEDSAVYLCASSWGHGQMNTEAFFGQGTRLTVV.